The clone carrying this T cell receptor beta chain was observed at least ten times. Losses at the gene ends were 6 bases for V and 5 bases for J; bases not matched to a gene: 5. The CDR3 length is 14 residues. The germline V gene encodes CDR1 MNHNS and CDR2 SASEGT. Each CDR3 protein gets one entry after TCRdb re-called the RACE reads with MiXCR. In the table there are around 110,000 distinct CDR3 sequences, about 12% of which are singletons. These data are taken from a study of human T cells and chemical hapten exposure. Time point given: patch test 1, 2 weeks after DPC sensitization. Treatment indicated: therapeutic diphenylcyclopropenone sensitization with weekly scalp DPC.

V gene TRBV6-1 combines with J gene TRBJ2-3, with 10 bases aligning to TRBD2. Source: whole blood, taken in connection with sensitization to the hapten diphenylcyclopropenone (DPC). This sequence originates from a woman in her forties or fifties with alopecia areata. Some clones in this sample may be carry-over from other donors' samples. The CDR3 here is CASSPSGSIDTQYF. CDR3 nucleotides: TGTGCCAGCAGCCCTAGCGGGAGTATAGATACGCAGTATTTT.